The present entry profiles one TCR beta chain with its context. Construction of TCR beta libraries relied on iRepertoire HTBI primers and on Arm-PCR targeting CDR3 regions. A single record per CDR3 protein comes from TCRdb applying MiXCR to the multiplex PCR reads. The top ten clones hold about 10% of a sample with about 220,000 distinct CDR3 sequences, around 20% of them seen once. This entry is derived from a study of regulatory T cells in long-lasting Graves disease. Turning to the study itself: Patients with new Graves' disease had used antithyroid drugs below 3 months.

Time point meaning: newly diagnosed GD, antithyroid drugs for less than 3 months. Generation of the TCR library employed RNA extracted from PBMCs. In germline, CDR1 is LGHNA, CDR2 YNFKEQ. There are 14 residues in the CDR3. Losses at the gene ends were 3 bases for V and 3 bases for J; bases not matched to a gene: 4. These data were also filed under a second study, of T cells in Graves' hyperthyroidism and ophthalmopathy. That investigation notes: The model foresaw ophthalmopathy a median roughly 6.3 months prior to onset.

The V and J genes are TRBV4-2 and TRBJ1-1, with 7 bases matching TRBD1. The sequence was collected from a woman aged 25-40 years with Graves disease. Specimen: peripheral blood mononuclear cells (PBMCs), collected at new diagnosis, from a patient treated with antithyroid drugs. CDR3 in amino acids: CASSQGQLDTEAFF. The CDR3, as DNA: TGTGCCAGCAGCCAGGGACAGTTGGACACTGAAGCTTTCTTT.